This T cell receptor beta chain was sequenced in a study of cytomegalovirus exposure and HLA in healthy donors. Study-wide findings and caveats: Relative to the approximately 630-donor mean, N-insertions were reportedly fewer in an Asian-associated ancestry cluster in a later analysis. Reportedly, TCR beta sequences accurately predicted HLA-A and HLA-B alleles in most subjects. A classifier reportedly called cytomegalovirus status with high sensitivity and specificity.

The PCR was carried out with 60 Vbeta primers and 13 Jbeta primers. Sequencing was performed with immunoSEQ multiplex PCR; in TCRdb, only in-frame clones are kept and a portion is missing. Recorded for this sample: some 120,000 clones. Worth noting for this clone: Its specificity is not known.

Per the germline V gene, CDR1 is SGHNT and CDR2 is YYREEE (reference sequence). The CDR3 runs to 16 residues. J was trimmed by 5 bases and V by 4 bases; bases with no gene match: 11. The V gene is TRBV5-4, the J gene TRBJ2-1, with TRBD1 matching 8 bases. The sample comprised PBMCs. The receptor was isolated from a man aged 30 to 45 in good health and CMV-seronegative. The CDR3 nucleotides read TGTGCCAGCAGCATAAGGACAGGGTATTACGACAATGAGCAGTTCTTC. Protein: CASSIRTGYYDNEQFF.